A single sample is the source of the 16 T cell receptor beta chains below, sequenced in a study of shared clonotypes between healthy human individuals. Data came from immunoSEQ multiplex PCR; TCRdb stores just in-frame clones and leaves some out. The data show over 850,000 clones, with roughly 74% seen just once and approximately 0.52% held by the top ten. Sequencing was carried out using memory CD4+ T cells from PBMCs. As to subset: CD45RA-negative fraction. The source is a man younger than 30 in good health. Some clones in this sample may be carry-over from other donors' samples.

This clone has only a few counts. Other DNA sequences in the same sample also yield this CDR3. The chain employs TRBV5-1 and TRBJ2-4; 7 bases map to TRBD1. The V segment lost 0 bases and the J segment 7 bases; nucleotides outside the gene matches: 4. Germline values: CDR1 SGHRS, CDR2 YFSETQ. The CDR3 runs 14 residues. The CDR3 nucleotides read TGCGCCAGCAGCTTGGGACAGGGATGGAACATTCAGTACTTC. Its protein is CASSLGQGWNIQYF.

The V call is TRBV27, the J call TRBJ1-2; 10 bases are a match to TRBD1. The length of the CDR3 is 18 residues. With 6 bases clipped from V and 2 bases from J, the junction kept 15 bases outside the gene matches. CDR1 MNHEY and CDR2 SMNVEV come from the germline V gene (reference sequence). The DNA for the CDR3 is TGTGCCAGCAGCCCCGTCGGGGACAGGGGACTTAGAAACTATGGCTACACCTTC. It translates to CASSPVGDRGLRNYGYTF.

The gene calls are TRBV9 and TRBJ1-1; D gene uncertain. Trimming shortened V by 4 bases and J by 1 base, and 8 bases separated the two germline ends. CDR3 size: 13 residues. Germline V lookup: CDR1 SGDLS, CDR2 YYNGEE. The CDR3 DNA reads TGTGCCAGCAGCTCCCAGCCGAACACTGAAGCTTTCTTT. Translated: CASSSQPNTEAFF.

This rearrangement joins TRBV5-3 to TRBJ2-6, with D possibly being TRBD2 (6 bases). TRBV5-3 is known as an ORF, though its function is uncertain. Deletions cut 3 bases from V and 4 bases from J, with 26 bases between. The CDR3 covers 20 residues. DNA of the CDR3: TGTGCCAGAAGCTATGTGGTTGGGCACCACATTGGAGGGGGGGCCAACGTCCTGACTTTC. Translated: CARSYVVGHHIGGGANVLTF.

This chain connects TRBV5-1 to TRBJ2-1; 7 bases align to TRBD2. The ends lost 0 bases at V and 4 bases at J; junction bases unmatched: 4. Germline lookup yields CDR1 SGHRS and CDR2 YFSETQ. The CDR3 is 15 amino acids. CDR3 coding DNA: TGCGCCAGCAGCTTGGGCGGGAGTGGGTACAATGAGCAGTTCTTC. This translates into CASSLGGSGYNEQFF.

The CDR3 DNA sequence: TGCGCCAGCAGCTCGGACCTGACGAACACCGGGGAGCTGTTTTTT. Translating gives CASSSDLTNTGELFF. The rearrangement links TRBV5-1 to TRBJ2-2; D gene unclear. This CDR3 is built from 15 residues. Per germline, CDR1 SGHRS and CDR2 YFSETQ. V was trimmed by 3 bases and J by 0 bases, leaving 9 bases between them.

V gene TRBV10-3 combines with J gene TRBJ1-4; maybe TRBD1 (5 bases). The ends were cut back, 5 bases at V and 8 bases at J, with 15 bases in the middle. CDR3 length equals 14 residues. Germline loops: CDR1 ENHRY, CDR2 SYGVKD. The CDR3 region is CAISRSQGQEKLFF. The CDR3 DNA reads as TGTGCCATCAGTCGCAGCCAGGGCCAAGAAAAACTGTTTTTT.

V and J are TRBV11-3 and TRBJ2-2, with TRBD1 matching 9 bases. The J segment lost 6 bases and the V segment lost 5 bases, leaving 7 bases of the junction unmatched. CDR1 is SGHNT and CDR2 is YENEEA in the germline V gene. The CDR3 spans 15 residues. This CDR3 reads CASSPGTGRPGELFF. The CDR3 coding sequence is TGTGCCAGCAGCCCAGGGACAGGGCGACCCGGGGAGCTGTTTTTT.

On this clone itself: This specimen includes other DNA sequences encoding the same CDR3. The chain links TRBV28 to TRBJ1-5, with D hard to call. The germline CDR1 and CDR2 sequences are MDHEN and SYDVKM. The CDR3 contains 12 residues. Trimming cost V 2 bases and J 6 bases, with 5 bases left between them. CDR3 loop: CASSLQGQPQHF. The CDR3 DNA sequence: TGTGCCAGCAGTTTACAAGGTCAGCCCCAGCATTTT.

This chain connects TRBV4-3 to TRBJ2-7; D call uncertain. Germline CDR1 is LGHNA and CDR2 is YSLEER. V dropped 1 base and J dropped 8 bases, with 18 bases sitting between them. The CDR3 loop spans 15 amino acids. CDR3 in amino acids: CASSQGWGTTNQQYF. The CDR3 region has the DNA TGCGCCAGCAGCCAAGGGTGGGGAACTACGAACCAGCAGTACTTC.

J is TRBJ2-7 and V is TRBV6-6; possibly TRBD2 for D (5 bases). V dropped 5 bases and J dropped 1 base, with 18 bases sitting between them. Germline CDR1 and CDR2: MNHNY and SVGAGI (reference sequence). The CDR3 sequence is 16 residues long. CDR3 sequence (DNA): TGTGCCAGCAGTGCCCTTGGGCTTGGAGGATCCTACGAGCAGTACTTC. Protein: CASSALGLGGSYEQYF.

This chain uses TRBV28 with TRBJ2-6; D is undetermined. This CDR3 has 15 amino acids. Between the trimmed V and J ends, which lost 6 bases and 2 bases, there was a span of 11 bases. Germline V gives CDR1 MDHEN, CDR2 SYDVKM. The CDR3 nucleotides read TGTGCCAGCAGACCATTAGGAACTGGGGCCAACGTCCTGACTTTC. Amino acids: CASRPLGTGANVLTF.

The V and J genes are TRBV5-1 and TRBJ2-7; 9 nucleotides match TRBD2. The CDR3 spans 16 residues. Germline-derived CDR1 and CDR2 are SGHRS and YFSETQ. Trimming at V came to 0 bases and at J to 2 bases, leaving 6 bases not matched to a gene. The CDR3: CASSLGLTSGPYEQYF. The CDR3 nucleotides are TGCGCCAGCAGCTTGGGGTTGACTAGCGGACCCTACGAGCAGTACTTC.

V usage is TRBV29-1 and J usage is TRBJ2-5, with 8 bases that match TRBD2. The V segment lost 5 bases and the J segment 5 bases; nucleotides outside the gene matches: 10. From germline, CDR1 is SQVTM and CDR2 ANQGSEA. This CDR3 spans 14 amino acids. CDR3 protein: CSVSRGVFGETQYF. The DNA for the CDR3 is TGCAGCGTTTCGCGGGGGGTTTTCGGTGAGACCCAGTACTTC.

The CDR3 DNA reads as TGTGCCAGCAGTTTACCGACAGGCTCTGGAAACACCATATATTTT. Protein sequence: CASSLPTGSGNTIYF. This chain uses TRBV28 with TRBJ1-3; weak D call: TRBD1 (6 bases). V was shortened by 2 bases and J by 0 bases, with 8 bases between the two germline ends. There are 15 residues in the CDR3. The germline CDR1 and CDR2 sequences are MDHEN and SYDVKM.

A single count supports this clone. The chain joins TRBV9 to TRBJ2-5; D remains ambiguous. Germline CDR1 and CDR2: SGDLS and YYNGEE. CDR3 size: 16 residues. V shed 0 bases and J shed 2 bases, with 14 bases lying between them. The CDR3: CASSVGYNYPQETQYF. For the CDR3, the DNA is TGTGCCAGCAGCGTAGGGTACAACTACCCACAAGAGACCCAGTACTTC.